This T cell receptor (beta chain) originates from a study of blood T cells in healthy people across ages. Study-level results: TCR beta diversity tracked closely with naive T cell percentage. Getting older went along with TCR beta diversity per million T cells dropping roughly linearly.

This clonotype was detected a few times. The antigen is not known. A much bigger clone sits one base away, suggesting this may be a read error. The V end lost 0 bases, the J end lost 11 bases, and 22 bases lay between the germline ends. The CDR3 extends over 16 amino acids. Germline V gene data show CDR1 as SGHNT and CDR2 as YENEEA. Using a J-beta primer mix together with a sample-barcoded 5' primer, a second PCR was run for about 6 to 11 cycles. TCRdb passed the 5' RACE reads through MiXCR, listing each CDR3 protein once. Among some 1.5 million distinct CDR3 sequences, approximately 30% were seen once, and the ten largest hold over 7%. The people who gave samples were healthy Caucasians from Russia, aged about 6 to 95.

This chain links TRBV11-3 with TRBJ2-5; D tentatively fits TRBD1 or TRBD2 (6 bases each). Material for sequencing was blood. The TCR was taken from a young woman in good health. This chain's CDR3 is CASSLDSRGVYNEQYF. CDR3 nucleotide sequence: TGTGCCAGCAGCTTAGATTCTAGGGGGGTCTACAATGAGCAGTACTTC.